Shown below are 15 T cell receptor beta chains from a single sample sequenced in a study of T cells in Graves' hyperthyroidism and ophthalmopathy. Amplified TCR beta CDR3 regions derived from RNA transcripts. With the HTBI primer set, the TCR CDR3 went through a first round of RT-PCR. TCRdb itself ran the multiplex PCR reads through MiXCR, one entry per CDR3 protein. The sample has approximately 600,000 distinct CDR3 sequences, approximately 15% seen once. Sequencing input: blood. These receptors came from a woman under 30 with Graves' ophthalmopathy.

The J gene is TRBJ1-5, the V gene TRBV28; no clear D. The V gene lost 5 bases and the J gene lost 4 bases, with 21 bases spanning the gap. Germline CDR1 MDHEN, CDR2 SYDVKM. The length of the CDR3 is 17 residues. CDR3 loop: CASSPHGVGFKNQPQHF. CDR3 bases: TGTGCCAGCAGTCCCCACGGGGTGGGGTTTAAGAATCAGCCCCAGCATTTT.

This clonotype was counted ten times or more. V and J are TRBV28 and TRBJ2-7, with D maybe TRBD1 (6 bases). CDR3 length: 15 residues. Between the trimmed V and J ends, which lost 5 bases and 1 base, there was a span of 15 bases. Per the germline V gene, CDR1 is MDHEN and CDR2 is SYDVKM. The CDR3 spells CASSQGSQSSYEQYF. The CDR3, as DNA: TGTGCCAGCAGTCAGGGGAGCCAGTCGTCCTACGAGCAGTACTTC. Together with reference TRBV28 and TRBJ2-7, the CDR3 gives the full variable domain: DVKVTQSSRYLVKRTGEKVFLECVQDMDHENMFWYRQDPGLGLRLIYFSYDVKMKEKGDIPEGYSVSREKKERFSLILESASTNQTSMYLCASSQGSQSSYEQYFGPGTRLTVT.

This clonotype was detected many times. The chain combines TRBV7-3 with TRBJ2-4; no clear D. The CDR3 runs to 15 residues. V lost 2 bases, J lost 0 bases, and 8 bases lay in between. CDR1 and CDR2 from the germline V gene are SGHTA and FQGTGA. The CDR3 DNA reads TGTGCCAGCAGCTTAGACCCACTAGCCAAAAACATTCAGTACTTC. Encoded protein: CASSLDPLAKNIQYF.

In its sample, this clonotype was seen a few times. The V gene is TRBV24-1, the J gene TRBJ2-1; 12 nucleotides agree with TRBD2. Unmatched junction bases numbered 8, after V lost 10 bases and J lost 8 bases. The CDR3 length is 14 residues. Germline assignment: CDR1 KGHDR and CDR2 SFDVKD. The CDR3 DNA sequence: TGTGCCACGGCGAGGACTAGCGGGAACCATGAGCAGTTCTTC. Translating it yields CATARTSGNHEQFF.

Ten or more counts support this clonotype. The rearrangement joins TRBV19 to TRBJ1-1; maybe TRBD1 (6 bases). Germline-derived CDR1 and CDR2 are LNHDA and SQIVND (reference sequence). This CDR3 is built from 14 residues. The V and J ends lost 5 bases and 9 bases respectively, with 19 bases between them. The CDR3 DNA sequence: TGTGCCAGTAGTGTTGGGACAAACTCCCGGAAAGCTTTCTTT. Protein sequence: CASSVGTNSRKAFF.

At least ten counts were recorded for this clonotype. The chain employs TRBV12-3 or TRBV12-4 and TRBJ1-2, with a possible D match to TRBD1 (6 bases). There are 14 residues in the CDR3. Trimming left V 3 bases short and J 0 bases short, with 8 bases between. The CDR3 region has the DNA TGTGCCAGCAGTTTGAACAGGGCTAACTATGGCTACACCTTC. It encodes CASSLNRANYGYTF.

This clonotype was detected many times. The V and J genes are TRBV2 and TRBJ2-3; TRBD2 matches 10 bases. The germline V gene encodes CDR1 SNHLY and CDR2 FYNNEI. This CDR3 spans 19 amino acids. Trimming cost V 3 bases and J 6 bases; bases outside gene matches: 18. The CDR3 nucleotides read TGTGCCAGCAGTGACCCGAAGGGGGGACTAGCGTCTTGGGCGGATACGCAGTATTTT. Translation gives CASSDPKGGLASWADTQYF. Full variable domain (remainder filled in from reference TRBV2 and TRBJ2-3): EPEVTQTPSHQVTQMGQEVILRCVPISNHLYFYWYRQILGQKVEFLVSFYNNEISEKSEIFDDQFSVERPDGSNFTLKIRSTKLEDSAMYFCASSDPKGGLASWADTQYFGPGTRLTVL.

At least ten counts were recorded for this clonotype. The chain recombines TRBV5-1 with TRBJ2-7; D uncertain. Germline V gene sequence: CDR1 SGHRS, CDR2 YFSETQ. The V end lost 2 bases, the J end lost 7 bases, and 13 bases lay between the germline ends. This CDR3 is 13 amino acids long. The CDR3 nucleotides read TGCGCCAGCAGCTTATTGGTGAGTGAGGAGCAGTACTTC. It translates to CASSLLVSEEQYF.

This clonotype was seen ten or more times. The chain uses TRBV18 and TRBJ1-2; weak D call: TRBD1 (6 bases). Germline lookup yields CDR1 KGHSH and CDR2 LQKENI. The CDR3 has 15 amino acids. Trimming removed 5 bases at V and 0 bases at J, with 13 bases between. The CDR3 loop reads CASSVRQETNYGYTF. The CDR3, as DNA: TGTGCCAGCTCAGTTCGACAGGAGACTAACTATGGCTACACCTTC.

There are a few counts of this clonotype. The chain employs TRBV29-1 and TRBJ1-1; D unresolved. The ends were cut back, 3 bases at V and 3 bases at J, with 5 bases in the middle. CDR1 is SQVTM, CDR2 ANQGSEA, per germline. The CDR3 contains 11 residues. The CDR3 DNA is TGCAGCGTTGAGCGGGACACTGAAGCTTTCTTT. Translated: CSVERDTEAFF.

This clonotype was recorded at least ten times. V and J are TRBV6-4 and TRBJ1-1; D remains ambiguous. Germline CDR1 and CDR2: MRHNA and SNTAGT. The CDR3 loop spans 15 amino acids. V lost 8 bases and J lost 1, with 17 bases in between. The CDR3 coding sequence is TGTGCCAGCTCTCCGGCAGGTATAGGGAACACTGAAGCTTTCTTT. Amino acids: CASSPAGIGNTEAFF.

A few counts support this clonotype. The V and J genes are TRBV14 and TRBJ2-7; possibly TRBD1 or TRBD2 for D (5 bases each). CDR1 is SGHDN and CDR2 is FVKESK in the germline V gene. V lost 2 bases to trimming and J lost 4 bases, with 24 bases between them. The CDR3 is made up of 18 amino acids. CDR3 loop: CASSQISGAAHPRYEQYF. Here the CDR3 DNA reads TGTGCCAGCAGCCAAATTTCCGGGGCGGCCCACCCACGGTACGAGCAGTACTTC.

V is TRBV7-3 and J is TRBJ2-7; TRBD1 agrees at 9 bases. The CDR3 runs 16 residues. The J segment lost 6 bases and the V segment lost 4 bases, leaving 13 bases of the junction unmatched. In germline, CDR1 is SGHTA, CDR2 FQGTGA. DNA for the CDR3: TGTGCCAGCAGCTCCCTGGGGCCGGGACAGGGCAGCGAGCAGTACTTC. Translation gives CASSSLGPGQGSEQYF.

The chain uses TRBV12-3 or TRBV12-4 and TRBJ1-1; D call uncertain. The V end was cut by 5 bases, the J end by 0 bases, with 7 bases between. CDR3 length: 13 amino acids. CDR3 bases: TGTGCCAGCAGTCCTGACATGAACACTGAAGCTTTCTTT. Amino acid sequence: CASSPDMNTEAFF.

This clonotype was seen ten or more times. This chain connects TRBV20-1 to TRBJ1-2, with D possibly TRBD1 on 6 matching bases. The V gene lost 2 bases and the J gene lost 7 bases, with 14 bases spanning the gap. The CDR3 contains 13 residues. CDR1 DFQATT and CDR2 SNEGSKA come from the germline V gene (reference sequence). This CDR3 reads CSARPAQTGGYTF. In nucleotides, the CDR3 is TGCAGTGCTAGACCAGCCCAGACAGGTGGCTACACCTTC.